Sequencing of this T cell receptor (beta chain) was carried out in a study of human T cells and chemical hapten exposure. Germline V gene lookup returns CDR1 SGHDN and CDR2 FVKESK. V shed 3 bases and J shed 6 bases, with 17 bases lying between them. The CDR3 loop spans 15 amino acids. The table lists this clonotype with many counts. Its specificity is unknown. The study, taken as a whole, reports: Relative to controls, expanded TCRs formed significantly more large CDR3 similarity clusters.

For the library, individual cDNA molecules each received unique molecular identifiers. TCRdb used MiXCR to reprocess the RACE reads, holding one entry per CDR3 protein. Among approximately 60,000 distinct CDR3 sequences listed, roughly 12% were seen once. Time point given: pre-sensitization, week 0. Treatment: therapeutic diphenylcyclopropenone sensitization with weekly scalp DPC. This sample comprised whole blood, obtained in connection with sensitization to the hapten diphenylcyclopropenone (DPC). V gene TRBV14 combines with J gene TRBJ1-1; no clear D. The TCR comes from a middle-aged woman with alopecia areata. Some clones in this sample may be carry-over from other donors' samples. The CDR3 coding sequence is TGTGCCAGCAGCCAGGGTCGCGCAAAGAGCGCTGAAGCTTTCTTT. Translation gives CASSQGRAKSAEAFF.